A single sample is the source of the 26 T cell receptor beta chains below, sequenced in a study of shared clonotypes between healthy human individuals. Here immunoSEQ multiplex PCR was the method, and the copy in TCRdb shows in-frame clones only, minus some. The data show some 200,000 clones, approximately 65% seen once. Sequenced sample: memory CD4+ T cells sorted from blood. Subset defined: CD45RA-negative fraction. Receptor source: a young man in good health.

The chain combines TRBV27 with TRBJ1-2; D gene ambiguous. V was shortened by 10 bases and J by 5 bases, with 5 bases between the two germline ends. This CDR3 contains 9 residues. Germline V gene data show CDR1 as MNHEY and CDR2 as SMNVEV (reference sequence). CDR3 residues: CAKAYGYTF. CDR3 nucleotides: TGTGCCAAGGCATATGGCTACACCTTC.

The chain combines TRBV29-1 with TRBJ2-1; 7 bases map to TRBD2. CDR3 length equals 12 residues. V shed 7 bases and J 8 bases; nucleotides not matched to a gene: 8. Germline-derived CDR1 and CDR2 are SQVTM and ANQGSEA. The CDR3 DNA reads TGCAGCGGAGGGAGGGCAGGCCATGAGCAGTTCTTC. Amino acid sequence: CSGGRAGHEQFF.

The V and J genes are TRBV5-1 and TRBJ2-7, with D perhaps matching TRBD1 or TRBD2 (6 bases each). Per germline, CDR1 SGHRS and CDR2 YFSETQ. V was shortened by 5 bases and J by 4 bases, with 22 bases between the two germline ends. The CDR3 contains 16 residues. The CDR3 reads CASSPPSNREVYEQYF. The CDR3 DNA reads as TGCGCCAGCAGTCCCCCGTCCAACAGGGAGGTGTACGAGCAGTACTTC.

J is TRBJ2-2 and V is TRBV19, with D possibly TRBD1 on 6 matching bases. CDR1 is LNHDA and CDR2 is SQIVND in the germline V gene (reference sequence). With 4 bases removed from V and 0 bases from J, the gap between germline ends came to 9 bases. CDR3 length: 15 residues. The DNA of the CDR3 is TGTGCCAGTAGTAAGACAGGTCCGAACACCGGGGAGCTGTTTTTT. Translation: CASSKTGPNTGELFF.

About this clone itself: Other DNA sequences in this specimen translate into the identical CDR3. This chain links TRBV7-2 with TRBJ2-1; D is perhaps TRBD1 or TRBD2 (5 bases each). Trimming cost V 1 base and J 2 bases, with 9 bases left between them. This CDR3 spans 15 amino acids. Germline V lookup: CDR1 SGHTA, CDR2 FQGNSA. This CDR3 is CASSLGTGPYNEQFF. DNA for the CDR3: TGTGCCAGCAGCTTAGGGACGGGACCCTACAATGAGCAGTTCTTC.

Points on this clone: Other DNA sequences within the sample encode an identical CDR3. The V call is TRBV18, the J call TRBJ1-3, with TRBD1 as a possible D gene (5 bases). Trimming took 6 bases from V and 0 from J, leaving 9 bases between them. CDR1 KGHSH and CDR2 LQKENI come from the germline V gene. CDR3 length equals 14 residues. CDR3 nucleotide sequence: TGTGCCAGCTCGCCGGACAACTCTGGAAACACCATATATTTT. Its translation: CASSPDNSGNTIYF.

The V and J genes are TRBV11-3 and TRBJ2-3; D unclear. The ends were cut back, 5 bases at V and 10 bases at J, with 16 bases in the middle. The length of the CDR3 is 13 residues. The V gene's germline CDR1 is SGHNT and CDR2 YENEEA. The DNA for the CDR3 is TGTGCCAGCAGCGAGCGACCACGGGCTCCGCAGTATTTT. Translated, it gives CASSERPRAPQYF.

This chain joins TRBV10-2 and TRBJ2-3; 7 positions agree with TRBD1. Germline V gives CDR1 WSHSY, CDR2 SAAADI. The CDR3 is made up of 16 amino acids. V gave up 6 bases and J gave up 1 base; unmatched junction bases: 10. CDR3 residues: CASRQPGQLRTDTQYF. CDR3 nucleotides: TGCGCCAGCAGACAACCGGGACAGTTACGCACAGATACGCAGTATTTT.

CDR3 DNA: TGCGCCAGCAGCTTGGCCGGGCGCCGCACAGATACGCAGTATTTT. It encodes CASSLAGRRTDTQYF. V and J are TRBV5-1 and TRBJ2-3; D not certain. Between the trimmed V and J ends, which lost 0 bases and 1 base, there was a span of 9 bases. CDR1 is SGHRS and CDR2 is YFSETQ in the germline V gene. This CDR3 region has 15 residues.

The chain joins TRBV9 to TRBJ2-3; D gene unclear. The CDR3 covers 14 residues. Trimming took off 3 bases at V and 5 bases at J, with 13 bases between the two ends. Germline CDR1 reads SGDLS; CDR2 reads YYNGEE. CDR3 loop: CASSARGLGDTQYF. Here the CDR3 DNA reads TGTGCCAGCAGCGCCAGAGGCCTGGGAGATACGCAGTATTTT.

The rearrangement uses TRBV4-1 and TRBJ2-7, with TRBD1 matching over 8 bases. Germline lookup yields CDR1 MGHRA and CDR2 YSYEKL. V shed 3 bases and J 7 bases; nucleotides not matched to a gene: 5. The CDR3 is 13 residues long. The CDR3, as DNA: TGCGCCAGCAGCCAGGACAGGGCGGGGGAGCAGTACTTC. Amino acid sequence: CASSQDRAGEQYF.

This clone was counted at least ten times. The V gene is TRBV11-2, the J gene TRBJ2-1; 10 bases match TRBD2. Per germline, CDR1 SGHAT and CDR2 FQNNGV. The CDR3 is 15 residues long. V lost 4 bases to trimming and J lost 3 bases; unmatched junction nucleotides: 3. The CDR3 is CASSSWTSGYNEQFF. In DNA, the CDR3 is TGTGCCAGCAGCTCCTGGACTAGCGGCTACAATGAGCAGTTCTTC.

This clone has a count of ten or more. The chain is built from TRBV6-4 and TRBJ2-7; no clear D gene. V was trimmed by 6 bases and J by 3 bases, leaving 3 bases between them. The CDR3 runs to 10 residues. Germline V CDR1 and CDR2: MRHNA, SNTAGT. This CDR3 is CASRHYEQYF. The CDR3, as DNA: TGTGCCAGCAGACACTACGAGCAGTACTTC.

The V and J genes are TRBV4-2 and TRBJ2-3; TRBD2 agrees at 12 bases. The CDR3 is 15 residues long. V lost 5 bases, J lost 7 bases, and 7 bases stayed unmatched. Germline V gives CDR1 LGHNA, CDR2 YNFKEQ. The CDR3 region is CASSVTSGSSYTQYF. Here the CDR3 DNA reads TGTGCCAGCAGCGTGACTAGCGGGAGTAGTTATACGCAGTATTTT.

The chain is built from TRBV14 and TRBJ2-1; D uncertain. The germline V gene has CDR1 SGHDN and CDR2 FVKESK. CDR3 length: 11 residues. Trimming took off 1 base at V and 7 bases at J, with 2 bases between the two ends. This CDR3 reads CASSQVNEQFF. The DNA for the CDR3 is TGTGCCAGCAGCCAAGTGAATGAGCAGTTCTTC.

This clone was detected only a few times. A much larger clone lies a single base off, so this may be a read error. The identical CDR3 is also encoded by other nucleotide sequences in the sample. The CDR3 protein is CASSVVWDTGELFF. CDR3 in DNA: TGTGCCAGCAGCGTAGTTTGGGACACCGGGGAGCTGTTTTTT. The chain links TRBV9 to TRBJ2-2; D remains unclear. Germline CDR1 and CDR2: SGDLS and YYNGEE. V lost 0 bases and J lost 3, with 6 bases in between. This CDR3 region has 14 residues.

The table lists this clone with a count of one. One junction end does not reproduce the germline sequence, and a read error may be involved. The chain employs TRBV11-2 and TRBJ2-1; D is unresolved. CDR1 and CDR2 from the germline V gene are SGHAT and FQNNGV. CDR3 length equals 15 residues. CDR3 bases: TGTGCCAGCAGCCTAGACACCTACTCCTACAATGAGCAGTTCTTC. Translated, it gives CASSLDTYSYNEQFF. The full variable domain, in which reference TRBV11-2 and TRBJ2-1 provide the parts outside the CDR3, is EAGVAQSPRYKIIEKRQSVAFWCNPISGHATLYWYQQILGQGPKLLIQFQNNGVVDDSQLPKDRFSAERLKGVDSTLKIQPAKLEDSAVYLCASSLDTYSYNEQFFGPGTRLTVL.

V gene TRBV2 combines with J gene TRBJ2-2; 7 nucleotides line up with TRBD2. V lost 7 bases, J lost 6 bases, and 8 bases stayed unmatched. The CDR3 runs 14 residues. Germline CDR1 and CDR2: SNHLY and FYNNEI. The CDR3 spells CASMATGGAGELFF. DNA for the CDR3: TGTGCCAGCATGGCGACGGGGGGAGCCGGGGAGCTGTTTTTT.

Turning to this clone: A read error may be the cause here, since a much bigger clone is one base away. The V call is TRBV25-1, the J call TRBJ2-3; no firm D call. Between the trimmed V and J ends, which lost 6 bases and 2 bases, there was a span of 6 bases. The V gene's germline CDR1 is MGHDK and CDR2 SYGVNS. This CDR3 is 12 amino acids long. CDR3 protein: CASRDLTDTQYF. The CDR3 DNA is TGTGCCAGCAGAGACCTCACAGATACGCAGTATTTT.

J is TRBJ2-2 and V is TRBV5-1; unclear D gene. Germline CDR1 and CDR2: SGHRS and YFSETQ. V was clipped by 7 bases and J by 8 bases, with 24 bases between them. CDR3 length equals 16 residues. CDR3 nucleotides: TGCGCCAGCTCTACGACGCCGACGTCCCTTCCAGGGGAGCTGTTTTTT. Its translation is CASSTTPTSLPGELFF.

This clone was found a few times. The chain joins TRBV18 to TRBJ2-7; TRBD1 aligns across 8 bases. With V trimmed by 2 bases and J by 1 base, 10 bases remained unmatched. Germline V lookup: CDR1 KGHSH, CDR2 LQKENI. This CDR3 has 17 residues. The CDR3 DNA reads as TGTGCCAGCTCACCAACTGGACAGGGTTCTTCATCCTACGAGCAGTACTTC. This translates into CASSPTGQGSSSYEQYF. The full variable domain, with the rest looked up from reference TRBV18 and TRBJ2-7, is NAGVMQNPRHLVRRRGQEARLRCSPMKGHSHVYWYRQLPEEGLKFMVYLQKENIIDESGMPKERFSAEFPKEGPSILRIQQVVRGDSAAYFCASSPTGQGSSSYEQYFGPGTRLTVT.

This clone showed up many times. The rearrangement joins TRBV6-5 to TRBJ2-1, with a possible D match to TRBD1 (6 bases). The V end was cut by 0 bases, the J end by 8 bases, with 8 bases between. This CDR3 is 13 amino acids long. CDR1 and CDR2 (germline): MNHEY, SVGAGI. The CDR3: CASSYSQGDEQFF. The CDR3, as DNA: TGTGCCAGCAGTTACTCACAGGGAGATGAGCAGTTCTTC.

This sequence joins TRBV11-3 and TRBJ2-1; D may match TRBD1 or TRBD2 (5 bases each). The V end was cut by 8 bases, the J end by 8 bases, with 19 bases between. Germline V gene lookup returns CDR1 SGHNT and CDR2 YENEEA. The CDR3 runs 14 residues. CDR3 in amino acids: CASSRGREIDEQFF. CDR3 in DNA: TGTGCCAGCTCTAGGGGTAGGGAGATCGATGAGCAGTTCTTC.

At least ten counts were recorded for this clone. The V gene is TRBV9, the J gene TRBJ1-2; no clear D. The CDR3 is 15 amino acids. Trimming removed 4 bases from V and 4 bases from J, with 17 bases in between. Germline V gene lookup returns CDR1 SGDLS and CDR2 YYNGEE. The CDR3 reads CASSTGVGLGYGYTF. The CDR3 nucleotides are TGTGCCAGCAGCACCGGGGTGGGCCTCGGCTATGGCTACACCTTC.

This clone was counted only a few times. The genes are TRBV7-9 and TRBJ1-2; D not certain. Germline CDR1 SEHNR, CDR2 FQNEAQ (reference sequence). Deletions cut 3 bases from V and 7 bases from J, with 15 bases between. The CDR3 length is 14 residues. For the CDR3, the DNA is TGTGCCAGCAGCTTTCCGGGCCCGGCGCGTGGCTACACCTTC. This encodes CASSFPGPARGYTF.

This clone came up once. This rearrangement joins TRBV19 to TRBJ2-7, with 8 positions matching TRBD2. The junction had 8 bases not matched to a gene; V was cut back by 4 bases and J by 0 bases. This CDR3 has 16 residues. Germline assignment: CDR1 LNHDA and CDR2 SQIVND (reference sequence). The CDR3 DNA sequence: TGTGCCAGTAGTAAACTTAGCGGGACAAGCTCCTACGAGCAGTACTTC. This sequence encodes CASSKLSGTSSYEQYF.